These T cell receptor beta chains were read from a single sample in a study of CD8+CD57+ T cells in acquired aplastic anemia. TCRdb independently ran MiXCR on the reads; one entry per CDR3 protein. The sample gives fewer than 300,000 distinct CDR3 sequences, roughly 82% of which show up once; about 41% is in the top ten. Sequenced: sorted CD4+, CD8+, or CD8+CD57+ T cells (not recorded which) from PBMCs. Every receptor here comes from a human donor with aplastic anemia. CDR3s include the opening cysteine and the closing phenylalanine or tryptophan. A D gene is named only where the DNA matches it firmly. Not every row has a clone size; where given, it reads once, few, many or a size class.

once	TRBV5-6	NA	TRBJ2-5	CASSWGRDQETQYF	TGTGCCAGCAGCTGGGGGAGAGACCAAGAGACCCAGTACTTC
many	TRBV9	NA	TRBJ2-1	CASSPRMGWDNEQFF	TGTGCCAGCAGCCCCAGAATGGGGTGGGACAATGAGCAGTTCTTC
NA	TRBV27	NA	TRBJ1-2	CASSLKGLSGYTF	TGTGCCAGCAGTTTAAAGGGGCTTTCTGGCTACACCTTC
NA	TRBV5-6	NA	TRBJ1-5	CASSLGEAQPQHF	TGTGCCAGCAGCTTGGGGGAGGCTCAGCCCCAGCATTTT
few	TRBV19	NA	TRBJ2-3	CASSIQGGESQYF	TGTGCCAGTAGTATACAGGGTGGGGAGTCGCAGTATTTT
NA	TRBV7-9	TRBD1	TRBJ2-7	CAGQGARETTYLEYF	TGTGCCGGACAGGGGGCGCGGGAGACAACCTACTTGGAGTACTTC
NA	TRBV11-2	NA	TRBJ1-2	CASSFGGVQGYTF	TGTGCTAGCAGCTTTGGTGGGGTCCAGGGCTACACCTTC
NA	TRBV7-2	TRBD2	TRBJ2-1	CASSLTGRRDYRYNEQFF	TGTGCCAGCAGCTTGACCGGCCGCCGGGACTACCGCTACAATGAGCAGTTCTTC
NA	TRBV7-8	TRBD2	TRBJ2-1	CASSQAGGTGTDDQFF	TGTGCCAGCAGCCAAGCGGGAGGAACCGGTACGGATGATCAGTTCTTC
NA	TRBV7-8	TRBD1	TRBJ2-3	CASSLGGQSTTTQYF	TGTGCCAGCAGCTTAGGGGGACAGAGCACAACGACGCAGTATTTT
NA	TRBV2	NA	TRBJ2-5	CASGDGGTDAQHFF	TGTGCCAGCGGGGACGGGGGCACAGATGCGCAGCATTTCTTC
NA	TRBV4-3	NA	TRBJ2-1	CASSQDRVGRFF	TGCGCCAGCAGCCAGGATAGGGTGGGACGGTTCTTC
NA	TRBV7-3	TRBD2	TRBJ2-6	CASSLAGGSYNEVLTF	TGTGCCAGCAGCTTAGCGGGAGGCTCCTACAATGAGGTGCTGACTTTC
NA	TRBV19	TRBD1	TRBJ2-1	CASSGTGKASNEQLFF	TGTGCCAGTAGTGGGACAGGGAAGGCTTCCAATGAGCAGCTCTTCTTC
NA	TRBV6-1	NA	TRBJ2-3	CASNEGGTDTQYF	TGTGCCAGCAACGAAGGGGGCACAGATACGCAGTATTTT
few	TRBV11-1	NA	TRBJ2-5	CATSRGMTEETQYF	TGTGCCACCAGCAGAGGTATGACGGAAGAGACCCAGTACTTC
NA	TRBV7-2	NA	TRBJ1-2	CASSLEGDGLVHGYTF	TGTGCCAGCAGCTTGGAGGGAGACGGGCTCGTACATGGCTACACCTTC
NA	TRBV7-9	NA	TRBJ2-1	CASSPIRYEQYVGFF	NA
NA	TRBV11-2	TRBD2	TRBJ2-5	CATSCGGGQETQYF	TGTGCCACCAGCTGTGGCGGGGGACAAGAGACCCAGTACTTC
NA	TRBV7-9	NA	TRBJ1-2	CASSLTGSYGANFTF	TGTGCCAGCAGCTTAACGGGGAGCTACGGGGCCAACTTCACCTTC